The 24 T cell receptor beta chains reported below all come from one sample, sequenced in a study of T cells in Graves' hyperthyroidism and ophthalmopathy. The CDR3 regions of TCR beta were amplified from RNA transcripts. Researchers ran a first-round RT-PCR on the TCR CDR3 using the HTBI primer set. TCRdb reprocessed the multiplex PCR reads via MiXCR and lists one record per CDR3 protein. Of fewer than 250,000 distinct CDR3 sequences in the sample, more than 15% are singletons; the top ten hold under 65%. What was sequenced was blood. These receptors all stem from a man between 45 and 60 years old with Graves' hyperthyroidism.

The chain recombines TRBV11-2 with TRBJ2-7, with D possibly TRBD1 on 6 matching bases. The CDR3 covers 14 residues. V was clipped by 4 bases and J by 3 bases, with 13 bases between them. CDR1 SGHAT and CDR2 FQNNGV come from the germline V gene. As DNA, the CDR3 is TGTGCCAGCAGCTCAGGGGCCCTCAACTACGAGCAGTACTTC. Its protein is CASSSGALNYEQYF.

This clonotype was seen many times. The chain recombines TRBV7-2 with TRBJ2-2, with 9 bases that match TRBD1. V shed 6 bases and J 4 bases; nucleotides not matched to a gene: 3. This CDR3 region has 14 residues. Germline V CDR1 and CDR2: SGHTA, FQGNSA. Here the CDR3 DNA reads TGTGCCAGCAGGCTACAGGGGGCCACCGGGGAGCTGTTTTTT. Encoded protein: CASRLQGATGELFF.

This rearrangement joins TRBV20-1 to TRBJ2-5, with TRBD2 as a possible D gene (5 bases). This CDR3 has 15 residues. Trimming removed 3 bases from V and 5 bases from J, with 19 bases in between. Germline CDR1 DFQATT, CDR2 SNEGSKA (reference sequence). The CDR3 region is CSASGVLGGEETQYF. The DNA of the CDR3 is TGCAGTGCTAGCGGTGTGCTTGGAGGTGAGGAGACCCAGTACTTC.

This clonotype has ten or more counts. The chain links TRBV7-2 to TRBJ2-2; 8 bases are shared with TRBD1. The CDR3 has 14 residues. J lost 6 bases, V lost 6 bases, and 6 bases had no gene match. The germline gives CDR1 SGHTA, CDR2 FQGNSA. The CDR3 here is CASSLDRAAGELFF. The CDR3, as DNA: TGTGCCAGCAGTTTGGACAGGGCTGCCGGGGAGCTGTTTTTT.

The table lists this clonotype with many counts. V gene TRBV10-3 combines with J gene TRBJ2-3, with no clear D. V was clipped by 2 bases and J by 6 bases, with 9 bases between them. This CDR3 region has 13 residues. CDR1 and CDR2 (germline): ENHRY, SYGVKD. The CDR3 coding sequence is TGTGCCATCAGTGAGGAGGTATCCGATACGCAGTATTTT. This codes for CAISEEVSDTQYF.

In its sample, this clonotype was seen many times. The chain recombines TRBV6-2 or TRBV6-3 with TRBJ2-3; possibly TRBD1 or TRBD2 for D (5 bases each). Germline V gene data show CDR1 as MNHEY and CDR2 as SVGEGT. The CDR3 loop spans 16 amino acids. V lost 0 bases and J 5 bases, leaving 15 bases between the germline ends. The CDR3 here is CASSYSTTGMGDTQYF. CDR3 DNA sequence: TGTGCCAGCAGTTACTCGACTACAGGAATGGGAGATACGCAGTATTTT.

This clonotype was observed at least ten times. The V gene is TRBV25-1, the J gene TRBJ2-7, with D maybe TRBD2 (6 bases). The germline gives CDR1 MGHDK, CDR2 SYGVNS. Trimming shortened V by 3 bases and J by 4 bases, and 13 bases separated the two germline ends. There are 14 residues in the CDR3. The CDR3 DNA follows: TGTGCCAGCAGTGATTCGCAGGGACTGTACGAGCAGTACTTC. Amino acid sequence: CASSDSQGLYEQYF.

This clonotype appeared a few times. The chain is built from TRBV12-3 or TRBV12-4 and TRBJ2-7, with D maybe TRBD1 (5 bases). The germline V and J ends were trimmed by 1 base and 4 bases, with 8 bases remaining between them. This CDR3 comprises 13 residues. The CDR3 region is CASSLDRYYEQYF. For the CDR3, the DNA is TGTGCCAGCAGTTTAGACAGGTATTACGAGCAGTACTTC.

This clonotype appeared many times. This sequence joins TRBV27 and TRBJ2-3; no reliable D call. Germline CDR1 MNHEY, CDR2 SMNVEV (reference sequence). The CDR3 extends over 13 amino acids. With 5 bases removed from V and 6 bases from J, the gap between germline ends came to 12 bases. CDR3 DNA: TGTGCCAGCAGTCTTTACAGCCCGGATACGCAGTATTTT. Protein product: CASSLYSPDTQYF.

This clonotype was observed many times. J is TRBJ1-1 and V is TRBV6-1; no reliable D call. Germline-derived CDR1 and CDR2 are MNHNS and SASEGT. The V gene lost 4 bases and the J gene lost 4 bases, with 10 bases spanning the gap. CDR3 length: 13 amino acids. For the CDR3, the DNA is TGTGCCAGCAGTGTCCGACATGGCACTGAAGCTTTCTTT. Encoded protein: CASSVRHGTEAFF.

Remarks on this clonotype: A much larger clone sits a single nucleotide away, making a read error possible. This chain links TRBV30 with TRBJ2-7; D might be TRBD1 or TRBD2, each matching 6 bases. TRBJ2-1 explains the end of the DNA better; the J call may be wrong. CDR3 length: 12 amino acids. Germline CDR1 and CDR2: GTSNPN and SVGIG (reference sequence). CDR3 loop: CAWSSGAYEQFF. The CDR3 region has the DNA TGTGCCTGGAGCTCGGGGGCCTACGAGCAGTTCTTC.

In regard to this clonotype: A much larger clonotype is one base distant, so this may be a read error. J is TRBJ2-1 and V is TRBV28; maybe TRBD2 (6 bases). V dropped 8 bases and J dropped 8 bases, with 13 bases sitting between them. The germline gives CDR1 MDHEN, CDR2 SYDVKM. The CDR3 has 12 amino acids. CDR3 nucleotide sequence: TGTGCCAGCGATGAGCCGGGGGATGAGCAGTTCTTC. Protein product: CASDEPGDEQFF.

At least ten counts were recorded for this clonotype. The chain has TRBV28 and TRBJ2-7; either TRBD1 or TRBD2 may fit D (5 bases each). Germline lookup yields CDR1 MDHEN and CDR2 SYDVKM. Trimming pared 5 bases from V and 5 bases from J, leaving 19 bases between. The CDR3 contains 15 residues. The CDR3 sequence: CASSPPTSGLDEQYF. The DNA for the CDR3 is TGTGCCAGCAGTCCCCCAACATCGGGGCTGGACGAGCAGTACTTC.

The chain carries TRBV20-1 and TRBJ1-1, with a tentative D call TRBD1 (6 bases). Looked up from germline, CDR1 is DFQATT and CDR2 is SNEGSKA (reference sequence). CDR3 length: 13 residues. Trimming took off 2 bases at V and 4 bases at J, with 11 bases between the two ends. CDR3 DNA: TGCAGTGCTAGAAGGACAGAGAGCACTGAAGCTTTCTTT. It encodes CSARRTESTEAFF.

The rearrangement links TRBV4-3 to TRBJ2-1; D is perhaps TRBD2 (5 bases). Germline CDR1 and CDR2: LGHNA and YSLEER. Trimming took off 1 base at V and 0 bases at J, with 7 bases between the two ends. The CDR3 sequence is 15 residues long. The CDR3, as DNA: TGCGCCAGCAGCCAAGGAGGGTACTCCTACAATGAGCAGTTCTTC. This codes for CASSQGGYSYNEQFF.

The sample holds a few counts of this clonotype. CDR3 loop: CSATPGQGAFAVGYTF. CDR3 nucleotides: TGCAGTGCTACTCCGGGACAGGGGGCTTTTGCTGTCGGCTACACCTTC. This rearrangement joins TRBV20-1 to TRBJ1-2; 12 nucleotides match TRBD1. Germline values: CDR1 DFQATT, CDR2 SNEGSKA (reference sequence). The J segment lost 8 bases and the V segment lost 4 bases, leaving 14 bases of the junction unmatched. This CDR3 spans 16 amino acids.

This clonotype was found a few times. The chain uses TRBV6-1 and TRBJ2-7, with D possibly being TRBD2 (6 bases). The CDR3 is made up of 11 amino acids. Trimming removed 8 bases from V and 5 bases from J, with 10 bases in between. Germline V gene data show CDR1 as MNHNS and CDR2 as SASEGT. CDR3 bases: TGTGCCAGCGGGGGGTTCGACGAGCAGTACTTC. Encoded protein: CASGGFDEQYF.

V is TRBV7-3 and J is TRBJ2-3, with unresolved D. V was clipped by 1 base and J by 0 bases, with 11 bases between them. The CDR3 runs to 16 residues. CDR1 is SGHTA and CDR2 is FQGTGA in the germline V gene. CDR3 amino acids: CASSLKGRLSTDTQYF. The CDR3 DNA reads TGTGCCAGCAGCTTAAAAGGAAGGTTAAGCACAGATACGCAGTATTTT.

As concerns this clonotype: A much larger clonotype is one base distant, so this may be a read error. J is TRBJ1-2 and V is TRBV10-3, with 8 bases lining up with TRBD1. The germline gives CDR1 ENHRY, CDR2 SYGVKD. The length of the CDR3 is 13 residues. The CDR3 here is CAIPPGTGCCYIF. DNA for the CDR3: TGTGCCATTCCTCCCGGGACAGGTTGTTGCTACATCTTC.

Only a few counts were recorded for this clonotype. The chain recombines TRBV29-1 with TRBJ1-1, with TRBD1 identical over 8 bases. The germline V gene has CDR1 SQVTM and CDR2 ANQGSEA. The ends lost 7 bases at V and 10 bases at J; junction bases unmatched: 5. The CDR3 runs to 10 residues. CDR3 sequence: CSAATGGAFF. CDR3 in DNA: TGCAGCGCTGCAACAGGGGGAGCTTTCTTT.

This clonotype was seen ten or more times. This chain uses TRBV6-2 or TRBV6-3 with TRBJ2-1; TRBD2 matches at 9 bases. This CDR3 region has 20 residues. Losses at the gene ends were 0 bases for V and 6 bases for J; bases not matched to a gene: 18. Germline V gene lookup returns CDR1 MNHEY and CDR2 SVGEGT. CDR3 sequence (DNA): TGTGCCAGCAGTTACTCGGCTGTGTCTAGCGGGAAGGTGAACGCCAATGAGCAGTTCTTC. This gives the protein CASSYSAVSSGKVNANEQFF.

The sample holds many counts of this clonotype. The genes are TRBV29-1 and TRBJ1-5, with 8 bases identical to TRBD1. From germline, CDR1 is SQVTM and CDR2 ANQGSEA. With 5 bases clipped from V and 5 bases from J, the junction kept 5 bases outside the gene matches. This CDR3 is built from 13 residues. Written as DNA, the CDR3 is TGCAGCGTTCGCGGACAGGGCGATCAGCCCCAGCATTTT. Translated, it gives CSVRGQGDQPQHF. Supplemented by reference TRBV29-1 and TRBJ1-5, the full variable domain reads SAVISQKPSRDICQRGTSLTIQCQVDSQVTMMFWYRQQPGQSLTLIATANQGSEATYESGFVIDKFPISRPNLTFSTLTVSNMSPEDSSIYLCSVRGQGDQPQHFGDGTRLSIL.

The chain couples TRBV5-1 to TRBJ2-7, with D tentatively TRBD1 (6 bases). The CDR3 is 15 residues long. The ends were cut back, 4 bases at V and 0 bases at J, with 14 bases in the middle. The germline V gene has CDR1 SGHRS and CDR2 YFSETQ. Here the CDR3 reads CASSLQQGSSYEQYF. The CDR3, as DNA: TGCGCCAGCAGCCTACAACAGGGATCCTCCTACGAGCAGTACTTC.

This clonotype was picked up many times. The CDR3 here is CASSFVHRTYEQYF. The CDR3, as DNA: TGTGCCAGCAGCTTTGTGCACAGGACCTACGAGCAGTACTTC. The rearrangement joins TRBV11-2 to TRBJ2-7; D may be TRBD1 (5 bases). V was cut by 3 bases and J by 2 bases, with 11 bases left in between. The V gene's germline CDR1 is SGHAT and CDR2 FQNNGV. The CDR3 extends over 14 amino acids.